Sequencing of this T cell receptor beta chain was carried out in a study of shared clonotypes between healthy human individuals. Genomic DNA belonging to each subset was distributed in equal measure over several immunoSEQ plates. Only in-frame clones appear in the TCRdb table, and some are missing; sequencing was by immunoSEQ multiplex PCR. The table shows 900,000 to 1,200,000 clones, with 78% occurring only once. Researchers partitioned CD4+ cells into CD45RA+ naive and CD45RA-negative memory subsets. Unmatched junction bases numbered 14, after V lost 3 bases and J lost 10 bases. The CDR3 is made up of 16 amino acids. CDR1 is GTSNPN and CDR2 is SVGIG in the germline V gene (reference sequence).

Sequencing input: memory CD4+ T cells from PBMCs. The subset here: CD45RA-negative fraction. The source of this sequence is a young man in good health. Some clones in this sample may be carry-over from other donors' samples. The chain links TRBV30 to TRBJ1-6; 8 bases fit TRBD1. The CDR3, as DNA: TGTGCCTGGAGCGCCGACAGGGGCCCCACGGGATCACCCCTCCACTTT. Translation: CAWSADRGPTGSPLHF.